A selection of T cell receptor beta chains follows, all from one sample in a study of blood T cells in healthy people across ages. TCRdb fed the 5' RACE reads into MiXCR, producing one record per CDR3 protein. The sample has 450,000 to 600,000 distinct CDR3 sequences, around a quarter seen once. The data were also submitted as part of a second study, on T cells of mothers and their children.

The sample taken for sequencing was blood. Source of these receptors: a boy aged 2 to 10 in good health. Both conserved end residues are trimmed from each CDR3. The order of the fields is J gene, V gene, CDR3 protein.

j_gene: TRBJ2-5; v_gene: TRBV20-1; CDR3aa: SARSRRRGETRY
j_gene: TRBJ2-4; v_gene: TRBV5-1; CDR3aa: ASRGEDIQY
j_gene: TRBJ2-1; v_gene: TRBV7-9; CDR3aa: ASSLQTSGNDEQF
j_gene: TRBJ2-7; v_gene: TRBV20-1; CDR3aa: SVKLAGTYEQY
j_gene: TRBJ2-3; v_gene: TRBV6-5; CDR3aa: ASSYPSLTSGSTDTQY
j_gene: TRBJ2-7; v_gene: TRBV20-1; CDR3aa: SARDLLGDPYEQY
j_gene: TRBJ1-1; v_gene: TRBV20-1; CDR3aa: SARPPSQNTEAF
j_gene: TRBJ2-1; v_gene: TRBV10-1; CDR3aa: ARKKRERNEQF
j_gene: TRBJ2-5; v_gene: TRBV7-7; CDR3aa: ASSLGTDQETQY
j_gene: TRBJ2-3; v_gene: TRBV5-1; CDR3aa: ASSPSSGGAIDTQY
j_gene: TRBJ2-1; v_gene: TRBV7-2; CDR3aa: ASSMSGRNEQF
j_gene: TRBJ1-1; v_gene: TRBV29-1; CDR3aa: SVAGVNTEAF
j_gene: NA; v_gene: TRBV3-1; CDR3aa: ASSQELGRVVYEQY
j_gene: NA; v_gene: TRBV7-9; CDR3aa: ASSGAYEQF
j_gene: TRBJ2-5; v_gene: TRBV6-5; CDR3aa: ASSYSGRADQETQY
j_gene: TRBJ2-3; v_gene: TRBV2; CDR3aa: ASSEAKRAADTQY
j_gene: TRBJ1-1; v_gene: TRBV7-2; CDR3aa: ASSLGDRPNTEAF
j_gene: TRBJ2-3; v_gene: TRBV4-1; CDR3aa: ASSRTSGSADTQY
j_gene: TRBJ2-2; v_gene: TRBV12-3/TRBV12-4; CDR3aa: ASKARTGELF
j_gene: TRBJ2-5; v_gene: TRBV5-1; CDR3aa: ASSGTSGQPQETQY
j_gene: TRBJ2-3; v_gene: TRBV10-3; CDR3aa: AISAGDSTDTQY
j_gene: TRBJ2-6; v_gene: TRBV7-6; CDR3aa: ANSLVSGQGALGANVLT
j_gene: TRBJ1-1; v_gene: TRBV5-1; CDR3aa: ASSSDRGNTEAF
j_gene: TRBJ2-7; v_gene: TRBV20-1; CDR3aa: SASETGAYRQY
j_gene: TRBJ1-2; v_gene: TRBV6-5; CDR3aa: ASRPGGDYGYT
j_gene: TRBJ2-5; v_gene: TRBV25-1; CDR3aa: ASRPADRAQETQY
j_gene: TRBJ2-7; v_gene: TRBV3-1; CDR3aa: ASSQDPGLLGEQY
j_gene: TRBJ2-3; v_gene: TRBV5-1; CDR3aa: ASSLVLAGGPADTQY
j_gene: TRBJ2-1; v_gene: TRBV20-1; CDR3aa: SARGELAGSNEQF
j_gene: TRBJ2-7; v_gene: TRBV28; CDR3aa: ASSFLGQSTYEQY
j_gene: TRBJ2-4; v_gene: TRBV12-3/TRBV12-4; CDR3aa: ASSYRGGAKNIQY
j_gene: TRBJ2-1; v_gene: TRBV18; CDR3aa: ASSPRLREQF
j_gene: TRBJ1-4; v_gene: TRBV12-3/TRBV12-4; CDR3aa: ASSFSEQATNEKLF
j_gene: TRBJ2-1; v_gene: TRBV5-1; CDR3aa: ASSPQGTHSYNEQF
j_gene: TRBJ2-7; v_gene: TRBV28; CDR3aa: ASSPSGGQVGYEQY
j_gene: TRBJ2-4; v_gene: TRBV20-1; CDR3aa: SARLAGEGKNIQY
j_gene: TRBJ2-5; v_gene: TRBV6-4; CDR3aa: ASSATAGGPETQY
j_gene: TRBJ2-5; v_gene: TRBV20-1; CDR3aa: SARDAETQY
j_gene: TRBJ1-4; v_gene: TRBV12-5; CDR3aa: ASGSGTVNEKPF
j_gene: TRBJ2-7; v_gene: TRBV6-5; CDR3aa: ASSRDRTVYEQY
j_gene: TRBJ2-1; v_gene: TRBV30; CDR3aa: AWSFRRDNEQF
j_gene: TRBJ2-3; v_gene: TRBV20-1; CDR3aa: SARGLQLADTQY
j_gene: TRBJ2-6; v_gene: TRBV9; CDR3aa: ASSTRGTASGANVPT
j_gene: TRBJ1-1; v_gene: TRBV27; CDR3aa: ASSPPWGTEAF
j_gene: TRBJ1-4; v_gene: TRBV7-9; CDR3aa: ASSVGLNEKLF
j_gene: TRBJ1-4; v_gene: TRBV12-3/TRBV12-4; CDR3aa: ASSSTPPGRALF
j_gene: TRBJ2-2; v_gene: TRBV5-1; CDR3aa: ASRRPGQTNTGELF
j_gene: TRBJ2-3; v_gene: TRBV10-3; CDR3aa: AISQLLTGVSTDTQY
j_gene: TRBJ2-5; v_gene: TRBV6-1; CDR3aa: ASSLILDRGQGETQY
j_gene: TRBJ1-2; v_gene: TRBV12-3/TRBV12-4; CDR3aa: ASSFSGTGTIYGYT
j_gene: TRBJ2-6; v_gene: TRBV12-3/TRBV12-4; CDR3aa: ASRPGTGGEKSSGANVLT
j_gene: TRBJ1-1; v_gene: TRBV10-3; CDR3aa: AIRRVGDTEAF
j_gene: NA; v_gene: TRBV4-1; CDR3aa: ASSLEGLDEQY
j_gene: TRBJ2-3; v_gene: TRBV20-1; CDR3aa: SARDSRRADTQY